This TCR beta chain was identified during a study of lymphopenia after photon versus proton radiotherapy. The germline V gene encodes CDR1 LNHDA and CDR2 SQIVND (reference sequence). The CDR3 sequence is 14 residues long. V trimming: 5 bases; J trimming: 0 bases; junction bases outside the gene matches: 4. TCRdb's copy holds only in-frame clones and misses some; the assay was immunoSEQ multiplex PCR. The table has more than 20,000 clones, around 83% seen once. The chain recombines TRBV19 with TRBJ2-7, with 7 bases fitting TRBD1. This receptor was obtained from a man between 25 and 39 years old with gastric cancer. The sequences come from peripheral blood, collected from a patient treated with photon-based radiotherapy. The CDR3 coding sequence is TGTGCCAGTAGTCCTACAGGGGCCTCCTACGAGCAGTACTTC. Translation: CASSPTGASYEQYF.